This T cell receptor (beta chain) was retrieved from a study of T cell repertoires in cytomegalovirus infection. TCRdb re-analysed the reads in MiXCR, keeping a single row per CDR3 protein. Altogether around 200,000 distinct CDR3 sequences are present, 35% to 40% being singletons, with the ten largest covering 55% to 60%. V was clipped by 1 base and J by 2 bases; unmatched bases: 7. This CDR3 has 18 residues. The V gene's germline CDR1 is MDHEN and CDR2 SYDVKM. Notes on this clonotype: The antigen is unknown.

This receptor was obtained from a human donor in good health (CMV status not recorded). Some clones in this sample may be carry-over from other donors' samples. The chain uses TRBV28 and TRBJ2-5; 13 bases agree with TRBD2. The sequencing used CD8+ T cells from cultured PBMCs, collected from culture after CMV antigen stimulation. This CDR3 reads CASSLSGGTSGIQETQYF. DNA for the CDR3: TGTGCCAGCAGTTTATCTGGTGGGACTAGCGGGATTCAAGAGACCCAGTACTTC.